At least ten counts were recorded for the clone carrying this TCR beta chain. This specimen belongs to a study of CD8 T cells in ankylosing spondylitis. Germline lookup yields CDR1 SGHVS and CDR2 FQNEAQ. This CDR3 is built from 12 residues. Trimming left V 5 bases short and J 4 bases short, with 7 bases between. One entry per CDR3 protein results from TCRdb running MiXCR on the 5' RACE reads. The repertoire consists of about 240,000 distinct CDR3 sequences, with around 9.2% occurring once and the leading ten covering nearly 7%. Sequencing was performed on blood, either unsorted or a sorted T cell fraction (not recorded which). This sequence was found in a male donor with ankylosing spondylitis or in good health (not recorded which). This chain joins TRBV7-8 and TRBJ2-3; D remains unclear. CDR3 residues: CASSPVADTQYF. The CDR3 DNA sequence: TGTGCCAGCAGCCCCGTTGCAGATACGCAGTATTTT.